The sample holds many counts of the clone carrying this TCR beta chain. Its specificity is unknown. The data were obtained in a study of cytomegalovirus exposure and HLA in healthy donors. On the study more broadly: Prior work identified 120 million or so unique TCR beta sequences in around 170 million T cells. There were some 410 genotyped donors. Of these, 81% fell in the genetic ancestry cluster associated with self-reported Caucasian donors. Findings of the study overall: Across all donors, roughly uniform sequencing depth was an assumption of the presence/absence analyses. Apparent HLA restriction characterized most CMV-associated TCR beta chains in a later analysis.

60 Vbeta and 13 Jbeta primers were used in PCR. Some clones are missing from TCRdb's copy, which holds only in-frame ones; the method was immunoSEQ multiplex PCR. This table holds about 130,000 clones, roughly 10% found once. Germline V gene data show CDR1 as MNHNS and CDR2 as SASEGT. The CDR3 loop spans 15 amino acids. V lost 4 bases, J lost 4 bases, and 14 bases lay in between. Material: PBMCs. The V call is TRBV6-1, the J call TRBJ1-5; D gene ambiguous. This clonotype was sampled from a woman under 30 in good health and CMV-seropositive. CDR3 residues: CASSVGPLLNQPQHF. The DNA of the CDR3 is TGTGCCAGCAGTGTTGGCCCCTTATTGAATCAGCCCCAGCATTTT.